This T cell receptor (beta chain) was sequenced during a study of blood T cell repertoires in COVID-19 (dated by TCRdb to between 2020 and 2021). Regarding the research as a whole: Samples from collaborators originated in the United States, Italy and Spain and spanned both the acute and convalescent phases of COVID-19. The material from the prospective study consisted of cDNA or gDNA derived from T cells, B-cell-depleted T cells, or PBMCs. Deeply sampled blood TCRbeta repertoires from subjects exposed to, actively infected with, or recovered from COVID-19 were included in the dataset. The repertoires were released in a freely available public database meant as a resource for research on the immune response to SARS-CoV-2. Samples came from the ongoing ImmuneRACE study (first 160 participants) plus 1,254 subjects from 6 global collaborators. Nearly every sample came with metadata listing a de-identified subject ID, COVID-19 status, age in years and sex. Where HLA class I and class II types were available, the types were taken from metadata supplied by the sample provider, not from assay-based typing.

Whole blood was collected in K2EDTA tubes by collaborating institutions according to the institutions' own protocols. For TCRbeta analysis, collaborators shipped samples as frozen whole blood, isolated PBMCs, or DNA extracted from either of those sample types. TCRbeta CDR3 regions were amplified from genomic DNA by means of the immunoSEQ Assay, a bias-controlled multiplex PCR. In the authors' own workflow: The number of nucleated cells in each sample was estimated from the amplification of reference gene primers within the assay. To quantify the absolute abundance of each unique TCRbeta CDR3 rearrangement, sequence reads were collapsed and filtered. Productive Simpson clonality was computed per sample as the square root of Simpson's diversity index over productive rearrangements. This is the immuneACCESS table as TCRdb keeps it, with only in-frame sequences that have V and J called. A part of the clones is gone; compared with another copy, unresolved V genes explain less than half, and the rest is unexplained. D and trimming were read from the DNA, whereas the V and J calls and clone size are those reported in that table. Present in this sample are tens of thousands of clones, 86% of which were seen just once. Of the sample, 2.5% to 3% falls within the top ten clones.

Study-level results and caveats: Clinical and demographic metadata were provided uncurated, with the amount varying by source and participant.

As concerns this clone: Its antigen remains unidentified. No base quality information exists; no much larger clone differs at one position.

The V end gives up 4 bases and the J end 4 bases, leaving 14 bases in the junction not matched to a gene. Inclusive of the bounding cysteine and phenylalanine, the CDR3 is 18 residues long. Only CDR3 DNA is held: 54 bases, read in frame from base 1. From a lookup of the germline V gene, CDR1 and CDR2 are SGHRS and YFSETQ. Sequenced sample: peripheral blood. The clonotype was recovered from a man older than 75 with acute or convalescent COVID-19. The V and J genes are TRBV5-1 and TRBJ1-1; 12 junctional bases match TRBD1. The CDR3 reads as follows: CASSGPGQGARRATEAFF. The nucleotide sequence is TGCGCCAGCAGCGGACCGGGACAGGGGGCCCGGAGGGCCACTGAAGCTTTCTTT.